These 15 T cell receptor beta chains were all obtained from the same sample, sequenced in a study of OX40 agonist ivuxolimab in advanced cancers. Method: immunoSEQ multiplex PCR; TCRdb's copy keeps in-frame clones and lacks some. Among roughly 90,000 clones, about 83% were seen once, and the ten largest hold roughly 1.5%. This specimen consisted of CD4+ or CD8+ T cells sorted from blood, obtained in a trial of the OX40 agonist ivuxolimab. The receptors were gathered from an adult with an advanced solid tumor such as melanoma, head and neck, liver or kidney cancer.

The gene calls are TRBV5-1 and TRBJ2-1, with D perhaps given as TRBD1 or TRBD2 (5 bases each). The CDR3 runs 14 residues. V was trimmed by 6 bases and J by 6 bases, leaving 16 bases between them. Germline V gene lookup returns CDR1 SGHRS and CDR2 YFSETQ. The chain's CDR3 is CASTMGVTSNEQFF. The CDR3 DNA reads TGCGCCAGCACCATGGGGGTGACCTCCAATGAGCAGTTCTTC.

The sample holds a few counts of this clone. This chain links TRBV7-2 with TRBJ2-2; D unresolved. The CDR3 sequence is 12 residues long. Germline loops: CDR1 SGHTA, CDR2 FQGNSA. The germline V and J ends were trimmed by 7 bases and 3 bases, with 6 bases remaining between them. The CDR3 DNA is TGTGCCAGCACTAGTGACACCGGGGAGCTGTTTTTT. As protein: CASTSDTGELFF.

The V call is TRBV30, the J call TRBJ1-4; D ambiguous. This CDR3 has 12 amino acids. From germline, CDR1 is GTSNPN and CDR2 SVGIG (reference sequence). V was shortened by 3 bases and J by 8 bases, with 10 bases between the two germline ends. CDR3 sequence reads: CAWRSGGEKLFF. The CDR3 DNA sequence: TGTGCCTGGAGAAGCGGAGGGGAAAAACTGTTTTTT.

This clone was seen only a few times. The chain joins TRBV19 to TRBJ2-2; D might be TRBD2 (5 bases). Between the trimmed V and J ends, which lost 9 bases and 7 bases, there was a span of 15 bases. CDR3 length equals 13 residues. CDR1 is LNHDA, CDR2 SQIVND, per germline (reference sequence). The CDR3 loop reads CASSRELDGELFF. The CDR3 DNA reads as TGTGCCAGCTCACGGGAACTCGACGGGGAGCTGTTTTTT.

This chain links TRBV7-9 with TRBJ1-1; D possibly corresponds to TRBD1 (6 bases). The V end lost 2 bases, the J end lost 1 base, and 8 bases lay between the germline ends. The CDR3 runs 14 residues. Germline V lookup: CDR1 SEHNR, CDR2 FQNEAQ (reference sequence). The CDR3 here is CASSLTGTNTEAFF. As DNA, the CDR3 is TGTGCCAGCAGCTTAACAGGGACGAACACTGAAGCTTTCTTT.

This chain links TRBV7-2 with TRBJ2-3; D remains unclear. The germline V gene has CDR1 SGHTA and CDR2 FQGNSA. Deletions cut 3 bases from V and 4 bases from J, with 8 bases between. The CDR3 runs to 13 residues. CDR3 in amino acids: CASSFGFADTQYF. CDR3 sequence (DNA): TGTGCCAGCAGCTTCGGGTTTGCAGATACGCAGTATTTT.

The chain couples TRBV19 to TRBJ1-2, with D perhaps matching TRBD1 (5 bases). V lost 6 bases and J lost 4, with 18 bases in between. Germline CDR1 reads LNHDA; CDR2 reads SQIVND (reference sequence). The CDR3 contains 15 residues. CDR3 sequence reads: CASRKGQEGGYGYTF. CDR3 bases: TGTGCCAGTAGAAAAGGACAAGAGGGTGGCTATGGCTACACCTTC.

J is TRBJ1-5 and V is TRBV7-2; D uncertain. Germline CDR1 is SGHTA and CDR2 is FQGNSA. This CDR3 spans 14 amino acids. V was shortened by 3 bases and J by 4 bases, with 10 bases between the two germline ends. Written as DNA, the CDR3 is TGTGCCAGCAGCTTCGGGTCCCTTAATCAGCCCCAGCATTTT. It translates to CASSFGSLNQPQHF.

The rearrangement links TRBV10-3 to TRBJ2-7; D could derive from TRBD1 or TRBD2 (5 bases each). This CDR3 is 12 amino acids long. Germline V CDR1 and CDR2: ENHRY, SYGVKD. The V gene lost 9 bases and the J gene lost 1 base, with 10 bases spanning the gap. The CDR3 spells CAIGTESYEQYF. The CDR3 coding sequence is TGTGCCATTGGGACGGAGTCCTACGAGCAGTACTTC.

The J gene is TRBJ1-2, the V gene TRBV7-2, with 10 bases matching TRBD1. The CDR3 is made up of 14 amino acids. The junction had 5 bases not matched to a gene; V was cut back by 5 bases and J by 5 bases. Germline V lookup: CDR1 SGHTA, CDR2 FQGNSA. The CDR3 protein is CASSPTGQGYGYTF. Here the CDR3 DNA reads TGTGCCAGCAGCCCCACGGGACAGGGGTATGGCTACACCTTC.

This clone was observed a single time. This chain links TRBV4-1 with TRBJ2-3, with 12 positions matching TRBD2. The CDR3 runs to 17 residues. The V and J ends lost 4 bases and 4 bases, in that order; junction bases with no gene match: 9. CDR1 is MGHRA and CDR2 is YSYEKL in the germline V gene. The CDR3 nucleotides are TGCGCCAGCAGCCGACGACTAGCGGGAGTTGCATCAGATACGCAGTATTTT. Translating gives CASSRRLAGVASDTQYF.

The CDR3 DNA sequence: TGTGCCACCAGCAGTCCCCGACTGCGGTCCTACGAGCAGTACTTC. Encoded protein: CATSSPRLRSYEQYF. The chain uses TRBV15 and TRBJ2-7; unclear D gene. The V gene lost 3 bases and the J gene lost 1 base, with 13 bases spanning the gap. The CDR3 has 15 residues. Germline V lookup: CDR1 LNHNV, CDR2 YYDKDF (reference sequence).

The rearrangement joins TRBV5-1 to TRBJ1-4; possible D gene TRBD1, 6 bases. V lost 2 bases to trimming and J lost 8 bases, with 13 bases between them. This CDR3 is built from 14 residues. The germline V gene encodes CDR1 SGHRS and CDR2 YFSETQ. The CDR3 bases are TGCGCCAGCAGCTTCACAGGGTTTGGGGAAAAACTGTTTTTT. Encoded protein: CASSFTGFGEKLFF.

This clone showed up just once. The rearrangement links TRBV7-7 to TRBJ2-7; the match to TRBD2 covers 9 bases. Germline trimming cut 0 bases from V and 3 bases from J; bases unmatched to any gene: 3. The CDR3 consists of 15 residues. Germline V gene sequence: CDR1 SSHAT, CDR2 FNYEAQ (reference sequence). The CDR3 nucleotides read TGTGCCAGCAGCTTAGCGCCTAGCGGGAACTACGAGCAGTACTTC. This gives the protein CASSLAPSGNYEQYF. Looking up the rest from reference TRBV7-7 and TRBJ2-7 gives the full variable domain: GAGVSQSPRYKVTKRGQDVTLRCDPISSHATLYWYQQALGQGPEFLTYFNYEAQPDKSGLPSDRFSAERPEGSISTLTIQRTEQRDSAMYRCASSLAPSGNYEQYFGPGTRLTVT.

The chain is built from TRBV5-5 and TRBJ1-1; TRBD1 matches at 8 bases. CDR1 is SGHKS and CDR2 is YYEKEE in the germline V gene (reference sequence). The length of the CDR3 is 13 residues. The J segment lost 6 bases and the V segment lost 4 bases, leaving 5 bases of the junction unmatched. The CDR3 sequence is CASSPGQGPEAFF. As DNA, the CDR3 is TGTGCCAGCAGCCCCGGACAGGGACCTGAAGCTTTCTTT.